This T cell receptor (beta chain) was identified during a study of long-term antiretroviral therapy in people with HIV. As for this clone: No antigen is known for it.

Germline-derived CDR1 and CDR2 are KGHSH and LQKENI. The V end was cut by 0 bases, the J end by 8 bases, with 9 bases between. The CDR3 sequence is 13 residues long. Run at survey level, the immunoSEQ assay was version v3.0. Assay: immunoSEQ multiplex PCR; the TCRdb copy retains only in-frame clones and omits some. The sample holds around 12,000 clones, approximately 71% seen once. Study results and caveats: There were no data on ART adherence, viral resistance or therapy changes, a gap that limits inferences about post-ART repertoire changes.

The receptor was derived from a woman in her forties with HIV. The gene calls are TRBV18 and TRBJ2-3; no clear D. Sequenced material: unsorted PBMCs, taken 0.5 years before starting antiretroviral therapy. The CDR3 DNA sequence: TGTGCCAGCTCACCACCGTCGAAAGGTACGCAGTATTTT. Translating it yields CASSPPSKGTQYF.